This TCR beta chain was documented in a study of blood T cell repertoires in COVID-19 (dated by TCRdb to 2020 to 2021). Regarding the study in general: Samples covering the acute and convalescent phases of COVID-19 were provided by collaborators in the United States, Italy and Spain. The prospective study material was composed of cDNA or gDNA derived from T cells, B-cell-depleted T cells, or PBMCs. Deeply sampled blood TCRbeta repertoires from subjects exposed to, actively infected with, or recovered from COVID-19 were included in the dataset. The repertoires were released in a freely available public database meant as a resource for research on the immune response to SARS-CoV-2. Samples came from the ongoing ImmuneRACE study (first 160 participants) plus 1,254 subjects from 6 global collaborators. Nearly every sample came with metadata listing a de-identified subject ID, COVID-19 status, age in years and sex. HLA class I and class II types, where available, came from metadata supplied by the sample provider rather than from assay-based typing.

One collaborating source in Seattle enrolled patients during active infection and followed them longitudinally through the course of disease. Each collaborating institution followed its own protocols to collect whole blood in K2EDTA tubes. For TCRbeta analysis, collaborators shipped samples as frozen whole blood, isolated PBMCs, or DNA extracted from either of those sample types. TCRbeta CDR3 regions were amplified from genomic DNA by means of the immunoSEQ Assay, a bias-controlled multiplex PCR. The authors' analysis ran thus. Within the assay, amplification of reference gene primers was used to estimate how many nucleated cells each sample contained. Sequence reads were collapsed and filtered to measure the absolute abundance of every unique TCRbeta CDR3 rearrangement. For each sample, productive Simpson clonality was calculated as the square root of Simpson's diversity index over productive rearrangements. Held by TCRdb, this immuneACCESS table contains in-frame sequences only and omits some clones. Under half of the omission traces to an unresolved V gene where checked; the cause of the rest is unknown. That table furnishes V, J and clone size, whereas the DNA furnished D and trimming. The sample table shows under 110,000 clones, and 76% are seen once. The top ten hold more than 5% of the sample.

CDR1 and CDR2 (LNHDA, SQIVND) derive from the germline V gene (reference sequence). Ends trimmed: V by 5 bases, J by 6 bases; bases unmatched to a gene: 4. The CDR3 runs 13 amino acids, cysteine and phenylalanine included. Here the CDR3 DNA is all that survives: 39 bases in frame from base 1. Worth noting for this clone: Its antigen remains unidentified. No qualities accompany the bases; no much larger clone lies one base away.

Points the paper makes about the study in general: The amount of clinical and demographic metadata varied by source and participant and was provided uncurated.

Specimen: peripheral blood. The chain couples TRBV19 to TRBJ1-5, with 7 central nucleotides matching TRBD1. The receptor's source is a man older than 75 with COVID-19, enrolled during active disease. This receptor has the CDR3 CASSSRGFQPQHF. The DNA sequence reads TGTGCCAGTAGTTCCAGGGGGTTTCAGCCCCAGCATTTT.